The source of this T cell receptor beta chain is a study of blood T cell repertoires in COVID-19. In its sample, this clone was seen a few times. In the study's own analysis: The assay estimated nucleated cells by amplifying reference gene primers. Method: immunoSEQ multiplex PCR; TCRdb's copy keeps in-frame clones and lacks some. That table is the source of V, J and clone size, and D and trimming were worked out from the DNA. Here the sample spans about 83,000 clones, around 80% being singletons. Germline V gives CDR1 KGHSH, CDR2 LQKENI. The CDR3 is 13 residues long. Trimming took 4 bases from V and 3 from J, leaving 8 bases between them.

This sequence originates from an elderly woman with acute or convalescent COVID-19. This sequence joins TRBV18 and TRBJ2-3; D remains ambiguous. Specimen: peripheral blood. This CDR3 reads CASSRQKTDTQYF. The CDR3 coding sequence is TGTGCCAGCTCACGTCAGAAGACAGATACGCAGTATTTT.